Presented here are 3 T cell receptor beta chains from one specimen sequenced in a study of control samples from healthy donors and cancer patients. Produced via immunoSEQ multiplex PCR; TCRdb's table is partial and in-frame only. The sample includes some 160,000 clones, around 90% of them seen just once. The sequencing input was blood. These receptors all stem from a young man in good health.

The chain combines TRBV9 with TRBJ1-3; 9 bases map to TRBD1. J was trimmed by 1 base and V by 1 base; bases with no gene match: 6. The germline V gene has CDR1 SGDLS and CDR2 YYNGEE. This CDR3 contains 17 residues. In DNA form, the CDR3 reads TGTGCCAGCAGCGTATCTGGGACAGGGTTTTCTGGAAACACCATATATTTT. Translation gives CASSVSGTGFSGNTIYF.

The CDR3 bases are TGTGCCAGCAGCCCCTGGGGGACTAGCGGATACGAGCAGTACTTC. Its translation: CASSPWGTSGYEQYF. This chain uses TRBV6-5 with TRBJ2-7, with 11 bases matching TRBD2. With 6 bases clipped from V and 4 bases from J, the junction kept 8 bases outside the gene matches. This CDR3 is 15 amino acids long. Germline values: CDR1 MNHEY, CDR2 SVGAGI.

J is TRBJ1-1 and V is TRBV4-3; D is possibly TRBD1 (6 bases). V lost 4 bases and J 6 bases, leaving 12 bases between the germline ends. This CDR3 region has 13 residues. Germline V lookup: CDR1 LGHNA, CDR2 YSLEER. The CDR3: CASSRTGFAEAFF. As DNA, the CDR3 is TGCGCCAGCAGCCGCACAGGGTTTGCTGAAGCTTTCTTT.